This passage covers 21 T cell receptor beta chains from one sample sequenced in a study of CD8+ T cells in alopecia areata. Extraction and reverse transcription of RNA yielded cDNA as the sequencing template. Only in-frame clones appear in the TCRdb table, and some are missing; sequencing was by immunoSEQ multiplex PCR. The repertoire holds 150,000 to 200,000 clones, over 45% seen once, with 5% to 6% in the top ten. The treatment was: oral pan-JAK inhibitor, 5-10 mg twice daily. Sequenced here: CD4+ T cells sorted from blood, sampled at week 24, from a patient treated with tofacitinib. The source of these receptors is a human donor with alopecia areata.

The V and J genes are TRBV4-3 and TRBJ2-5; D is perhaps TRBD1 or TRBD2 (6 bases each). This CDR3 has 15 amino acids. V gave up 0 bases and J gave up 7 bases, with 15 bases separating them. In germline, CDR1 is LGHNA, CDR2 YSLEER. The CDR3 sequence is CASSQEGGTLATQYF. The CDR3 DNA sequence: TGCGCCAGCAGCCAAGAAGGGGGGACGTTGGCGACCCAGTACTTC.

The genes are TRBV18 and TRBJ2-5, with D tentatively TRBD1 or TRBD2 (5 bases each). Germline V lookup: CDR1 KGHSH, CDR2 LQKENI. The V and J ends lost 3 bases and 2 bases respectively, with 13 bases between them. This CDR3 has 15 amino acids. This CDR3 reads CASSPMGTVQETQYF. In DNA form, the CDR3 reads TGTGCCAGCTCACCGATGGGGACCGTTCAAGAGACCCAGTACTTC.

The chain recombines TRBV19 with TRBJ1-5, with a weak D call TRBD1 (6 bases). Germline values: CDR1 LNHDA, CDR2 SQIVND (reference sequence). V was pared by 6 bases and J by 9 bases, with 21 bases between. This CDR3 spans 15 amino acids. The CDR3 spells CASSTEAGELWPQHF. DNA for the CDR3: TGTGCCAGTAGCACCGAGGCAGGGGAATTATGGCCCCAGCATTTT.

The chain joins TRBV30 to TRBJ1-1, with D possibly matching TRBD1 (6 bases). The CDR3 is made up of 14 amino acids. V was trimmed by 7 bases and J by 0 bases, leaving 15 bases between them. Per the germline V gene, CDR1 is GTSNPN and CDR2 is SVGIG (reference sequence). This CDR3 reads CALRTDIMNTEAFF. The CDR3 DNA is TGTGCCTTGAGGACAGATATCATGAACACTGAAGCTTTCTTT. The complete variable domain, with remaining parts taken from reference TRBV30 and TRBJ1-1, reads SQTIHQWPATLVQPVGSPLSLECTVEGTSNPNLYWYRQAAGRGLQLLFYSVGIGQISSEVPQNLSASRPQDRQFILSSKKLLLSDSGFYLCALRTDIMNTEAFFGQGTRLTVV.

This clone was seen a handful of times. This chain connects TRBV29-1 to TRBJ2-7; 7 bases fit TRBD1. V trimming: 4 bases; J trimming: 0 bases; junction bases outside the gene matches: 3. The CDR3 runs to 13 residues. CDR1 SQVTM and CDR2 ANQGSEA come from the germline V gene. The CDR3 DNA follows: TGCAGCGTTGTGGACAGGAGCTCCTACGAGCAGTACTTC. As protein: CSVVDRSSYEQYF.

This rearrangement joins TRBV9 to TRBJ1-2; the D is unclear. V lost 0 bases to trimming and J lost 7 bases, with 16 bases between them. There are 15 residues in the CDR3. Germline loops: CDR1 SGDLS, CDR2 YYNGEE. CDR3 in amino acids: CASSVEDRGSGGYTF. In nucleotides, the CDR3 is TGTGCCAGCAGCGTAGAAGATCGGGGTAGCGGTGGCTACACCTTC.

This sequence joins TRBV5-6 and TRBJ2-3, with D possibly matching TRBD1 (6 bases). CDR3 length equals 13 residues. CDR1 is SGHDT and CDR2 is YYEEEE in the germline V gene. Trimming took off 3 bases at V and 2 bases at J, with 7 bases between the two ends. The CDR3 protein is CASSSGDTDTQYF. The DNA for the CDR3 is TGTGCCAGCAGCTCAGGGGACACAGATACGCAGTATTTT.

Only a few counts were recorded for this clone. Here the CDR3 reads CSGTLPYNEQFF. The CDR3, as DNA: TGCAGCGGGACTCTTCCCTACAATGAGCAGTTCTTC. The V call is TRBV29-1, the J call TRBJ2-1; perhaps TRBD2 as D (5 bases). V was clipped by 7 bases and J by 2 bases, with 9 bases between them. CDR1 is SQVTM, CDR2 ANQGSEA, per germline. The CDR3 is 12 amino acids.

This clone has just a few counts. The chain joins TRBV29-1 to TRBJ1-2, with D hard to call. This CDR3 has 12 amino acids. Germline-derived CDR1 and CDR2 are SQVTM and ANQGSEA. V dropped 5 bases and J dropped 8 bases, with 15 bases sitting between them. DNA for the CDR3: TGCAGCGTTTCTGACGGGTTTTCAGGCTACACCTTC. It yields the protein CSVSDGFSGYTF.

The chain recombines TRBV29-1 with TRBJ2-3; D assignment may be TRBD1 or TRBD2 (5 bases each). The V gene lost 3 bases and the J gene lost 4 bases, with 11 bases spanning the gap. Germline V gives CDR1 SQVTM, CDR2 ANQGSEA. This CDR3 spans 13 amino acids. CDR3 region: CSVEGDGADTQYF. The CDR3 DNA sequence: TGCAGCGTTGAGGGGGACGGCGCAGATACGCAGTATTTT.

The V gene is TRBV7-2, the J gene TRBJ2-3; D gene uncertain. Germline-derived CDR1 and CDR2 are SGHTA and FQGNSA. The V and J ends lost 1 base and 0 bases respectively, with 5 bases between them. There are 14 residues in the CDR3. DNA for the CDR3: TGTGCCAGCAGCTTAGTGGTCAGCACAGATACGCAGTATTTT. This codes for CASSLVVSTDTQYF.

J is TRBJ1-5 and V is TRBV30; a possible D gene is TRBD1 (6 bases). The V end lost 3 bases, the J end lost 4 bases, and 13 bases lay between the germline ends. The CDR3 length is 14 residues. The V gene's germline CDR1 is GTSNPN and CDR2 SVGIG (reference sequence). The CDR3, as DNA: TGTGCCTGGAGCGCATTCAGGGGAAATCAGCCCCAGCATTTT. The encoded protein is CAWSAFRGNQPQHF.

This clone was observed a few times. The chain employs TRBV7-3 and TRBJ2-3; 9 nucleotides line up with TRBD2. The CDR3 consists of 14 residues. Germline values: CDR1 SGHTA, CDR2 FQGTGA. The V gene end was trimmed by 5 bases and the J gene end by 10 bases; junction bases not matched to a gene: 10. CDR3 in amino acids: CASSLSGGPRAQYF. CDR3 DNA: TGTGCCAGCAGCCTTAGCGGGGGCCCCCGAGCGCAGTATTTT.

The chain links TRBV18 to TRBJ2-7; D is perhaps TRBD1 (6 bases). The V gene's germline CDR1 is KGHSH and CDR2 LQKENI. Between the trimmed V and J ends, which lost 5 bases and 7 bases, there was a span of 18 bases. The CDR3 has 14 amino acids. Here the CDR3 reads CASSTGTSNREQYF. CDR3 sequence (DNA): TGTGCCAGCTCAACCGGGACATCTAATAGGGAGCAGTACTTC.

The rearrangement joins TRBV2 to TRBJ2-5; 11 bases line up with TRBD1. The V gene's germline CDR1 is SNHLY and CDR2 FYNNEI. The CDR3 loop spans 16 amino acids. V lost 6 bases and J lost 5; bases outside the gene matches: 11. The CDR3 region is CASSHGQGAQWETQYF. CDR3 coding DNA: TGTGCCAGCAGCCACGGACAGGGGGCTCAGTGGGAGACCCAGTACTTC.

The gene calls are TRBV25-1 and TRBJ2-7, with D possibly being TRBD1 (6 bases). Germline CDR1 MGHDK, CDR2 SYGVNS. This CDR3 spans 15 amino acids. The V gene lost 1 base and the J gene lost 4 bases, with 14 bases spanning the gap. The CDR3 DNA is TGTGCCAGCAGTGAATTCGGCCAGGGGAAGTACGAGCAGTACTTC. As protein: CASSEFGQGKYEQYF.

In this sample, this clone turned up a few times. The chain combines TRBV7-2 with TRBJ2-2, with 8 positions matching TRBD1. This CDR3 region has 16 residues. Germline lookup yields CDR1 SGHTA and CDR2 FQGNSA. V dropped 5 bases and J dropped 1; count of bases not matched to a gene: 6. The CDR3 bases are TGTGCCAGCAGCCAGCGACAGGGGATGAACACCGGGGAGCTGTTTTTT. Translating it yields CASSQRQGMNTGELFF.

The chain combines TRBV7-2 with TRBJ2-1; D remains unclear. Germline V gene lookup returns CDR1 SGHTA and CDR2 FQGNSA. Trimming pared 2 bases from V and 7 bases from J, leaving 6 bases between. The CDR3 is made up of 12 amino acids. The CDR3 loop reads CASSLYGNEQFF. The CDR3 bases are TGTGCCAGCAGCTTATACGGGAATGAGCAGTTCTTC.

This clone was detected only a few times. This chain joins TRBV5-1 and TRBJ2-3; D is undetermined. V lost 0 bases, J lost 6 bases, and 11 bases lay in between. This CDR3 spans 14 amino acids. Germline CDR1 SGHRS, CDR2 YFSETQ. CDR3 bases: TGCGCCAGCAGCTTGGGACGGTTGATGGATACGCAGTATTTT. Its translation is CASSLGRLMDTQYF. The whole variable domain, remainder taken from reference TRBV5-1 and TRBJ2-3, is KAGVTQTPRYLIKTRGQQVTLSCSPISGHRSVSWYQQTPGQGLQFLFEYFSETQRNKGNFPGRFSGRQFSNSRSEMNVSTLELGDSALYLCASSLGRLMDTQYFGPGTRLTVL.

The table lists this clone with a count of one. The chain recombines TRBV7-2 with TRBJ2-5; no reliable D call. CDR1 is SGHTA and CDR2 is FQGNSA in the germline V gene. The length of the CDR3 is 14 residues. Trimming took off 3 bases at V and 2 bases at J, with 10 bases between the two ends. CDR3 bases: TGTGCCAGCAGCTTCGGGCCAGATCAAGAGACCCAGTACTTC. This gives the protein CASSFGPDQETQYF. Complete variable domain (other parts from reference TRBV7-2 and TRBJ2-5): GAGVSQSPSNKVTEKGKDVELRCDPISGHTALYWYRQSLGQGLEFLIYFQGNSAPDKSGLPSDRFSAERTGGSVSTLTIQRTQQEDSAVYLCASSFGPDQETQYFGPGTRLLVL.

The chain is built from TRBV2 and TRBJ2-7; the match to TRBD1 covers 8 bases. CDR1 SNHLY and CDR2 FYNNEI come from the germline V gene. Germline trimming cut 4 bases from V and 6 bases from J; bases unmatched to any gene: 8. The CDR3 loop spans 14 amino acids. DNA of the CDR3: TGTGCCAGCAGTGTAGCCAGGGGGCGTTCCGAGCAGTACTTC. As protein: CASSVARGRSEQYF.